The source of this T cell receptor (beta chain) is a study of cytomegalovirus exposure and HLA in healthy donors (dated by TCRdb to between 2016 and 2019). With regard to the full study: An earlier analysis of several hundred of the donors reported 250 to 300 Gb of sequence data and 95 million to 120 million unique TCR beta sequences obtained from around 180 million T cells. An early release covering roughly 640 HLA-typed donors comprised approximately 290 gigabases of sequencing data and approximately 80 million unique TCR sequences. Of the roughly 400 genotyped donors, approximately 82% fell in the genetic ancestry cluster associated with self-reported Caucasian donors. The study was designed to test whether signatures of past pathogen exposure could be identified by cataloging public T cell receptors. The T cell repertoires of 666 subjects were profiled by immunosequencing and related to cytomegalovirus serostatus. Along with the approximately 650-subject first cohort, a separate validation cohort of over 90 different subjects was used. The study combined high-throughput TCR immunosequencing, statistical association of individual TCRs with disease status, and machine learning to predict cytomegalovirus infection status. A later analysis re-examined previously published TCR beta repertoires from roughly 720 donors and added high-resolution HLA genotyping to investigate patterns of TCR occurrence. The later analysis used no new phenotypic data to find candidate immune exposures, relying instead on TCR beta sequences and their occurrence across donors. An earlier analysis of around 580 of the donors used high-throughput TCR beta sequencing to judge whether each TCR beta V gene segment behaved as functional or pseudogenic. Alongside the repertoire data, information on donor age, sex, ethnicity and CMV serostatus was compiled. Genome-wide SNP genotypes for about 65% of the roughly 670 donors were used in a later genetic analysis, which treated that subset as a discovery cohort. All discovery cohort repertoires had been generated on a single sequencing platform. Both class I and class II loci were covered by HLA typing, at four-digit resolution. The number of typed donors differed by locus: about 629-640 for A, B, C, DRB1 and DQB1; 500 to 550 for DQA1; around 580 for DPA1; and about 450 for DPB1. A few DR-DQ haplotypes were treated as single units for association and clustering because of strong linkage in the cohort. Among under 450 genotyped donors of the cohort, an average of 235,054 unique TCR beta nucleotide sequences were sequenced per donor, roughly a sixth of them non-productive. Paper-wide results and their limitations: The earlier analysis of 587 of the donors excluded some 15 rarely observed V segments, including chromosome 9 orphons, because counts were too low. Several of the top co-occurrence clusters appeared to be linked to parvovirus B19, influenza, CMV and Epstein-Barr virus, according to a later analysis. Correlated functional status among segregating V segments might reflect linkage disequilibrium, but an unknown experimental factor could not be ruled out. A group of highly shared sequence variants was considered likely to be a technical artifact of the sequencing pipeline. In a later genetic analysis, a missense DCLRE1C variant was associated with V-gene and J-gene trimming of TCR beta chains, and the association was replicated in an independent cohort. The classifier was reported to diagnose cytomegalovirus status with high specificity and sensitivity in both the original and validation cohorts. According to a later genetic analysis, donors in an Asian-associated ancestry cluster had fewer N-insertions in productive TCRs than the approximately 610-donor mean. A further reported finding was that TCR beta sequences accurately predicted the HLA-A and HLA-B alleles for most subjects in the first cohort. Roughly uniform sequencing depth across donors was assumed in presence/absence analyses, although this assumption may not hold. In vitro tests confirmed that three of the cytomegalovirus-associated TCR beta chains recognize cytomegalovirus antigens. The cohort was sequenced for TCR beta chains only, and without alpha or paired-chain data the features that could be detected were limited. HLA typing was unavailable for some donors at each locus, so association tests used only the typed subset. In an earlier analysis of a few hundred of the donors, most TCR beta V segments were observed in productive rearrangements about 90% or about 30% of the time, broadly matching IMGT annotations. For the cohort, immune exposure information was limited to CMV serostatus. In the study, about 150 TCR beta chains were listed as associated with cytomegalovirus. According to a later analysis, most CMV-associated TCR beta chains appeared to be HLA-restricted, and the HLA associations seemed to be driven largely by CMV exposure. When HLA alleles, especially DR and DQ, strongly co-occurred, TCR associations were difficult to assign to individual alleles. Specific HLA alleles were associated with 18,000 or so TCR beta sequences at a false discovery rate of 0.05 in a later analysis. In a later analysis, HLA-associated TCR beta chains showed more clonal expansion and lower generation probabilities than non-associated chains that were equally common. In a later analysis, TCR association rates were found to vary across HLA loci, with the most associated TCRs seen for DRB1 alleles and the fewest for HLA-C alleles. The authors suggested that the approach could potentially be extended to other disease states and immunological phenotypes. While some public TCRs were present in many individuals, most TCR sequences turned up only very rarely across donors.

The cohort comprised some 730 healthy bone marrow donors. All cohort members were sampled while nominally healthy, although unrecorded immune exposures were likely present. The donor was CMV seronegative and belonged to the group of 352 seronegative cohort members. A peripheral blood sample was provided by each donor, and peripheral blood mononuclear cells were used for TCR beta sequencing. The Qiagen DNeasy Blood Extraction Kit was used to extract genomic DNA from the blood cell samples. Library preparation used the immunoSEQ multiplex PCR assay. A mixture of 60 forward primers for TCR Vbeta segments and 13 reverse primers for TCR Jbeta segments was used in the multiplex PCR. The CDR3 region of rearranged TCR beta genes was amplified from genomic DNA with a multiplex PCR assay. Amplified TCR beta libraries were sequenced as 87-base-pair reads on the Illumina HiSeq System. In the paper's pipeline: A later analysis counted tens of millions of unique TCR beta chains across the 700 or so repertoires, and 9.5 million to 11 million of these chains were shared by at least two donors. To remove PCR and sequencing errors, raw reads were error-corrected and collapsed into unique sequences using a nearest-neighbor algorithm that merged closely related sequences. CDR3 sequences were aligned to IMGT reference sequences to assign V, D and J gene segments. For a sequence to be retained, a match of at least six nucleotides was required to both a V gene segment and a J gene segment. A rearrangement counted as productive if the CDR3 had no stop codons and remained in frame with V and J, and every other rearrangement counted as non-productive. CDR3 was defined by IMGT convention, running from the second conserved V-encoded cysteine to the conserved J-encoded phenylalanine. In an earlier analysis of 500 to 650 of the donors, sequences lacking an unambiguous match to a single V gene segment were excluded. An earlier analysis of roughly 590 of the donors called V segments functional above 56.7% productive rearrangements and segregating when the between-donor standard deviation exceeded 5%. A statistical classification framework was built to diagnose cytomegalovirus status from the catalog of TCR beta chain sequences. In a later analysis, TCR nucleotide sequences were compared against IMGT/GENE-DB human TR gene sequences so that V and J genes could be assigned. Using the TCRdist pipeline, a later analysis assigned CDR3 sequences along with most-parsimonious VDJ recombination scenarios. In a later analysis, each TCR beta chain was defined by its CDR3 amino acid sequence together with its V-gene family, and reads lacking a unique V-gene family were excluded. To address suspected cross-contamination and a sequencing artifact, a later analysis removed 592 highly shared, low-generation-probability nucleotide sequences. In a later analysis, a clonal expansion index for each public chain was calculated from normalized within-repertoire ranks of inferred template counts. In a later analysis, generation probabilities were computed using a VDJ recombination model fitted to out-of-frame rearrangements, and the results were checked against IGoR. In a later analysis, hypergeometric tests were used to score TCR-TCR, TCR-HLA and TCR-CMV co-occurrence, with a repertoire-size bias correction applied to TCR pairs. In a later analysis, false discovery rates were estimated by permuting HLA or CMV assignments 20 times. A later analysis grouped co-occurring TCRs with DBSCAN, adding TCRdist sequence similarity when clustering within HLA-allele-positive subsets. For co-occurrence clustering, repertoires with fewer than 30,000 or more than 120,000 public chains were excluded, along with four to six repertoires with anomalous nucleotide sharing. The table comes from immuneACCESS by way of TCRdb, which keeps in-frame sequences with V and J called. Part of the clones is missing from these tables; in studies checked, under half for an unresolved V gene and the rest for unknown reasons. V, J and clone size are taken as reported in that table, and D and trimming were inferred from the DNA itself. This sample comprises around 210,000 clones, roughly 84% of them detected only once. Clones ranked in the top ten supply less than 2% of the sample.

This clone was seen a few times. Its binding antigen is unknown. There are no base qualities to consult, and no much larger clone falls within one base. The specimen was PBMCs. The sequence derives from a man aged 45-65 years in good health and CMV-seronegative.

The DNA sequence is TGTGCCAGCAGCCCTTGGACAGGGAAGAGCACAGATACGCAGTATTTT. This translates into CASSPWTGKSTDTQYF. This chain is built from TRBV7-9 and TRBJ2-3; TRBD1 aligns with 8 central bases. From the cysteine through the phenylalanine, the CDR3 covers 16 amino acids. Only CDR3 DNA remains: 48 bases, in frame from the first base. The CDR1 and CDR2 encoded by the germline V gene (reference sequence) are SEHNR and FQNEAQ. Here V drops 5 bases and J drops 0 bases, and the junction holds 7 bases not matched to any gene.